This T cell receptor beta chain is from a study of blood T cell repertoires in COVID-19. In the study overall: Spain, Italy and the United States supplied samples that represented acute and convalescent COVID-19. T cells, B-cell-depleted T cells, or PBMCs provided the cDNA or gDNA that served as material.

In the study's own analysis: Reference gene primer amplification in the assay estimated nucleated cell counts. Generated by immunoSEQ multiplex PCR, the TCRdb table keeps only in-frame clones and is missing some. V, J and clone size are those of that table, while D and trimming were read from the DNA. Altogether tens of thousands of clones are present, around 84% being singletons, with the ten largest covering just under 25%. This receptor was taken from a man in his sixties with acute or convalescent COVID-19. The sample consisted of peripheral blood.

CDR3 sequence (DNA): TGCGCCAGCAGCCCGGACAGGTCCTCCTACAATGAGCAGTTCTTC. Residues: CASSPDRSSYNEQFF. The genes are TRBV5-1 and TRBJ2-1; TRBD1 matches 7 bases. There are 15 residues in the CDR3. Germline-derived CDR1 and CDR2 are SGHRS and YFSETQ. Unmatched junction bases numbered 4, after V lost 4 bases and J lost 0 bases.